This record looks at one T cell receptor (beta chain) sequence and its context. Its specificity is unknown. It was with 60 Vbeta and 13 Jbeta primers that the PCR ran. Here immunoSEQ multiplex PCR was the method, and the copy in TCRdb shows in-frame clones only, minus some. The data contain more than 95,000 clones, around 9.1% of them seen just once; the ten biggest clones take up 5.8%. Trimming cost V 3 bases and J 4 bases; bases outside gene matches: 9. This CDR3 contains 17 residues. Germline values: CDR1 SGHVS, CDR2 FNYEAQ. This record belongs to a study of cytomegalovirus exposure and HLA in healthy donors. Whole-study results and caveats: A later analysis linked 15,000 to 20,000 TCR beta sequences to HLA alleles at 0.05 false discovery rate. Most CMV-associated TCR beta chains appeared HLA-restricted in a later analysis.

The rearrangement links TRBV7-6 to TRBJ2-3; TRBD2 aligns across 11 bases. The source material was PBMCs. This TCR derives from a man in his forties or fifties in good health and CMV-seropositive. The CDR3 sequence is CASSFLAGGPEPDTQYF. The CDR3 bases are TGTGCCAGCAGCTTTTTAGCGGGAGGGCCCGAACCAGATACGCAGTATTTT.